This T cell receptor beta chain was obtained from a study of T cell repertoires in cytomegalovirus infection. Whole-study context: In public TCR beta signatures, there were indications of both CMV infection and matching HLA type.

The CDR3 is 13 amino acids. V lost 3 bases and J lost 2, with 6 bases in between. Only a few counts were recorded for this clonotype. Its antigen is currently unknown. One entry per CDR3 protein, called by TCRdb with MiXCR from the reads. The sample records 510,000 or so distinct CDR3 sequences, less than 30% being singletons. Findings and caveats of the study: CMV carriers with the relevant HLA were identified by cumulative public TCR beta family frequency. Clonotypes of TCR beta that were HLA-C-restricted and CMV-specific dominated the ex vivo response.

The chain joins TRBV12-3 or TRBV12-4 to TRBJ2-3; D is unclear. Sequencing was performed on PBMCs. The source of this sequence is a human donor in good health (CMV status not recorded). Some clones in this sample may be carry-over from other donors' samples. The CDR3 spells CASSFADTDTQYF. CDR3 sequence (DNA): TGTGCCAGCAGTTTCGCGGACACAGATACGCAGTATTTT.